A selection of T cell receptor beta chains follows, all from one sample in a study of blood T cells in healthy people across ages. In TCRdb, the 5' RACE reads were re-called with MiXCR into one record per CDR3 protein. This sample has about 1 million distinct CDR3 sequences, with 45% found just once. Input material: blood. These receptors all come from a woman aged 55 to 70 in good health. CDR3s include the opening cysteine and the closing phenylalanine or tryptophan. D genes are given only for firm matches. Size values are once, few and many counts, or a class for expanded clones, and some rows have none.

V gene: TRBV20-1
clone size: once
D gene: -
J gene: TRBJ2-7
CDR3 DNA: TGCAGTGCTACAGGGTTACCTTACGAGCAGTACTTC
CDR3 protein: CSATGLPYEQYF

V gene: TRBV6-6
clone size: -
D gene: -
J gene: TRBJ1-2
CDR3 DNA: TGTGCCAGCAGTTTGGGGCGGGGGATTCCTAACTATGGCTACACCTTC
CDR3 protein: CASSLGRGIPNYGYTF

V gene: TRBV20-1
clone size: -
D gene: TRBD2
J gene: TRBJ2-3
CDR3 DNA: TGCAGTGCTAGCCTCCCGGGGGGGGATACGCAGTATTTT
CDR3 protein: CSASLPGGDTQYF

V gene: TRBV12-3/TRBV12-4
clone size: few
D gene: TRBD1
J gene: TRBJ2-1
CDR3 DNA: TGTGCCAGCAGTTTAAGTATGGACAGGGGTCTCTATGAGCAGTTCTTC
CDR3 protein: CASSLSMDRGLYEQFF

V gene: TRBV6-2/TRBV6-3
clone size: -
D gene: TRBD1
J gene: TRBJ1-5
CDR3 DNA: TGTGCCACAACTTACAAGGGGGCGGAAGGGCAGCCCCAGCATTTT
CDR3 protein: CATTYKGAEGQPQHF

V gene: TRBV11-2
clone size: few
D gene: TRBD2
J gene: TRBJ2-7
CDR3 DNA: TGTGCCAGCAGCTTAATCGGCTCTAGCGGTAGGGCCTCCTACGAGCAGTACTTC
CDR3 protein: CASSLIGSSGRASYEQYF

V gene: TRBV20-1
clone size: few
D gene: -
J gene: TRBJ1-2
CDR3 DNA: TGCAGTGCTAGAGATTACTCCGGGAGTCTCAAAAGGGGCTACACCTTC
CDR3 protein: CSARDYSGSLKRGYTF

V gene: TRBV29-1
clone size: -
D gene: -
J gene: TRBJ2-7
CDR3 DNA: TGCAGCGGTGGACAGAACACTTACAATGAGCAGTACTTC
CDR3 protein: CSGGQNTYNEQYF

V gene: TRBV30
clone size: once
D gene: -
J gene: TRBJ2-3
CDR3 DNA: TGTGCCTGGATACCGACTAGACCTAGCAGGAGGGCCACAGATACGCAGTATTTT
CDR3 protein: CAWIPTRPSRRATDTQYF

V gene: TRBV20-1
clone size: -
D gene: -
J gene: TRBJ2-1
CDR3 DNA: TGCAGTGCTACCGATGGATACAATGAGCAGTTCTTC
CDR3 protein: CSATDGYNEQFF

V gene: TRBV3-1
clone size: -
D gene: TRBD2
J gene: TRBJ2-1
CDR3 DNA: TGTGCCAGCAGCCGAAGGACTAGCGGGAGCAATGAGCAGTTCTTC
CDR3 protein: CASSRRTSGSNEQFF